The 5 T cell receptor beta chains given below trace back to one sample, sequenced in a study of T-cell reconstitution after alpha-beta-depleted transplantation in children. Preparation of the TCRbeta library involved a method that used unique molecular identifiers. MiXCR was run by TCRdb on the PCR reads, yielding one entry per CDR3 protein. This table has about 980,000 distinct CDR3 sequences, around 30% appearing once. Material: PBMCs, mostly from graft donor cells, obtained 360 days after TCRalphabeta/CD19-depleted stem cell transplant. These TCRs come from a boy in the first two years of life who had a stem cell transplant for SCID, so the T cells may come from the graft donor.

The J gene is TRBJ2-2, the V gene TRBV15, with D possibly called TRBD1 or TRBD2 (6 bases each). Germline V lookup: CDR1 LNHNV, CDR2 YYDKDF (reference sequence). The CDR3 covers 16 residues. Trimming removed 1 base at V and 6 bases at J, with 15 bases between. CDR3 in amino acids: CATSRGVLGGSGELFF. CDR3 DNA sequence: TGTGCCACCAGCAGAGGGGTATTAGGGGGGTCCGGGGAGCTGTTTTTT.

Notes on this clonotype: A read error may account for a junction end that differs from germline. The chain combines TRBV9 with TRBJ1-2; D may be TRBD1 (6 bases). The CDR3 is 13 residues long. Germline lookup yields CDR1 SGDLS and CDR2 YYNGEE. CDR3: CASSGQTGRERAF. The CDR3 region has the DNA TGTGCCAGCAGCGGCCAGACAGGTCGGGAAAGGGCCTTC.

The chain combines TRBV29-1 with TRBJ2-3, with D unresolved. CDR1 and CDR2 (germline): SQVTM, ANQGSEA. Trimming shortened V by 6 bases and J by 3 bases, and 4 bases separated the two germline ends. The CDR3 is made up of 10 amino acids. The CDR3 reads CSVVTDTQYF. CDR3 DNA sequence: TGCAGCGTAGTTACAGATACGCAGTATTTT.

This clonotype has more than one count but fewer than ten. This chain uses TRBV29-1 with TRBJ1-2; the D is unclear. This CDR3 is built from 13 residues. Deletions cut 1 base from V and 10 bases from J, with 16 bases between. The V gene's germline CDR1 is SQVTM and CDR2 ANQGSEA. Written as DNA, the CDR3 is TGCAGCGTTGAAGGACGAGGGAGGGTTGCCTACACCTTC. It translates to CSVEGRGRVAYTF. The full variable domain, its missing parts supplied by reference TRBV29-1 and TRBJ1-2, is SAVISQKPSRDICQRGTSLTIQCQVDSQVTMMFWYRQQPGQSLTLIATANQGSEATYESGFVIDKFPISRPNLTFSTLTVSNMSPEDSSIYLCSVEGRGRVAYTFGSGTRLTVV.

This sequence joins TRBV3-1 and TRBJ2-4, with 8 positions matching TRBD1. Trimming at V came to 4 bases and at J to 10 bases, leaving 9 bases not matched to a gene. Germline assignment: CDR1 LGHDT and CDR2 YNNKEL (reference sequence). The CDR3 is 14 residues long. The CDR3 coding sequence is TGTGCCAGCAGCCTACAGGGCACAGGGGGGATTCAGTACTTC. It translates to CASSLQGTGGIQYF.